Following are 15 T cell receptor beta chains from one sample sequenced in a study of T cell changes during pregnancy in multiple sclerosis (dated by TCRdb to the late 2010s). Library creation used the immunoSEQ multiplex PCR assay. Imported from immuneACCESS, the table was reduced by TCRdb to in-frame sequences with V and J called. These copies leave out some clones; in studies compared against another copy, an unresolved V gene accounts for under half, and the cause of the remainder is not known. The sample profile shows over 30,000 clones; roughly 89% of them were found once. Of the sample, 3.5% to 4% is held by the ten largest clones. Sample: CD8+ T cells from peripheral blood mononuclear cells, taken in the third trimester of pregnancy. All receptors come from a female donor with multiple sclerosis, enrolled in a pregnancy study.

V is TRBV6-5 and J is TRBJ1-4; D gene unclear. Per germline, CDR1 MNHEY and CDR2 SVGAGI. This CDR3 is built from 12 residues. The V and J ends lost 2 bases and 10 bases respectively, with 8 bases between them. Written as DNA, the CDR3 is TGTGCCAGCAGTTACATGGCAGGAAAACTGTTTTTT. Translated: CASSYMAGKLFF.

V and J are TRBV7-6 and TRBJ2-3, with D tentatively TRBD1 (6 bases). V dropped 3 bases and J dropped 1 base, with 17 bases sitting between them. The CDR3 extends over 17 amino acids. CDR1 is SGHVS and CDR2 is FNYEAQ in the germline V gene. For the CDR3, the DNA is TGTGCCAGCAGCTTCGGTCGTGCGGCAGGGGGCACAGATACGCAGTATTTT. Its translation is CASSFGRAAGGTDTQYF.

V usage is TRBV13 and J usage is TRBJ2-7, with 9 bases identical to TRBD1. This CDR3 has 13 residues. Germline V gives CDR1 PRHDT, CDR2 FYEKMQ (reference sequence). The J segment lost 6 bases and the V segment lost 3 bases, leaving 3 bases of the junction unmatched. The CDR3 DNA reads TGTGCCAGCAGCTTTGGGACAGGGAGCGAGCAGTACTTC. Protein product: CASSFGTGSEQYF.

This clone is categorized as medium-sized. The chain recombines TRBV7-3 with TRBJ1-5; 7 positions match TRBD1. Germline CDR1 SGHTA, CDR2 FQGTGA. J lost 2 bases, V lost 5 bases, and 9 bases had no gene match. This CDR3 has 16 amino acids. In DNA, the CDR3 is TGTGCCAGCAGCCTCAAACAGGGGTACGGCAATCAGCCCCAGCATTTT. This gives the protein CASSLKQGYGNQPQHF. Complete variable domain (other parts from reference TRBV7-3 and TRBJ1-5): GAGVSQTPSNKVTEKGKYVELRCDPISGHTALYWYRQSLGQGPEFLIYFQGTGAADDSGLPNDRFFAVRPEGSVSTLKIQRTERGDSAVYLCASSLKQGYGNQPQHFGDGTRLSIL.

The sample holds one count of this clone. V gene TRBV5-5 combines with J gene TRBJ2-7; 9 nucleotides agree with TRBD2. This CDR3 is 14 amino acids long. The germline CDR1 and CDR2 sequences are SGHKS and YYEKEE (reference sequence). With V trimmed by 3 bases and J by 4 bases, 5 bases remained unmatched. This CDR3 reads CASSYGGGVYEQYF. The CDR3 coding sequence is TGTGCCAGCAGCTACGGCGGGGGGGTTTACGAGCAGTACTTC.

The chain joins TRBV4-3 to TRBJ2-1, with a tentative D call TRBD1 (5 bases). Germline V gene sequence: CDR1 LGHNA, CDR2 YSLEER. V lost 0 bases and J 5 bases, leaving 11 bases between the germline ends. The CDR3 extends over 15 amino acids. The DNA for the CDR3 is TGCGCCAGCAGCCAAGAGTTTGGGGCAAACAATGAGCAGTTCTTC. This translates into CASSQEFGANNEQFF.

J is TRBJ1-5 and V is TRBV4-3, with D maybe TRBD1 (6 bases). The CDR3 has 13 amino acids. V was pared by 5 bases and J by 7 bases, with 12 bases between. CDR1 and CDR2 (germline): LGHNA, YSLEER. The CDR3 DNA reads as TGCGCCAGCAGCGTTACCAGGGGCCAGCCCCAGCATTTT. Its translation is CASSVTRGQPQHF.

The rearrangement uses TRBV7-9 and TRBJ1-2, with 8 bases aligning to TRBD1. Germline CDR1 reads SEHNR; CDR2 reads FQNEAQ (reference sequence). The CDR3 spans 17 residues. V lost 5 bases to trimming and J lost 0 bases; unmatched junction nucleotides: 11. DNA of the CDR3: TGTGCCAGCAGCCTACCGCCCGGGACAGGCACTAACTATGGCTACACCTTC. It specifies CASSLPPGTGTNYGYTF.

This clone is categorized as medium-sized. The gene calls are TRBV6-4 and TRBJ2-3, with 12 positions matching TRBD2. The CDR3 has 15 amino acids. The germline gives CDR1 MRHNA, CDR2 SNTAGT. V lost 0 bases to trimming and J lost 5 bases; unmatched junction nucleotides: 0. CDR3 amino acids: CASSDSTSGGDTQYF. The CDR3 DNA reads TGTGCCAGCAGTGACTCGACTAGCGGGGGAGATACGCAGTATTTT.

The chain links TRBV7-8 to TRBJ2-5; no firm D call. V was clipped by 1 base and J by 6 bases, with 9 bases between them. Germline CDR1 reads SGHVS; CDR2 reads FQNEAQ. This CDR3 has 13 residues. The CDR3 DNA sequence: TGTGCCAGCAGCTTAGAGAGGAAACAGACCCAGTACTTC. It codes for CASSLERKQTQYF. Full variable domain (outside the CDR3, taken from reference TRBV7-8 and TRBJ2-5): GAGVSQSPRYKVAKRGQDVALRCDPISGHVSLFWYQQALGQGPEFLTYFQNEAQLDKSGLPSDRFFAERPEGSVSTLKIQRTQQEDSAVYLCASSLERKQTQYFGPGTRLLVL.

The rearrangement joins TRBV10-3 to TRBJ2-3; 12 bases line up with TRBD2. V lost 11 bases, J lost 1 base, and 10 bases stayed unmatched. There are 16 residues in the CDR3. From germline, CDR1 is ENHRY and CDR2 SYGVKD. The CDR3 DNA follows: TGTGCCTCAAACCCCAGACTAGCGGGGGGCACAGATACGCAGTATTTT. This codes for CASNPRLAGGTDTQYF.

The CDR3 spells CASTGTGGENGYTF. The CDR3 nucleotides are TGTGCCAGCACCGGGACAGGGGGCGAGAATGGCTACACCTTC. The gene calls are TRBV2 and TRBJ1-2, with TRBD1 matching over 12 bases. The junction had 6 bases not matched to a gene; V was cut back by 7 bases and J by 6 bases. This CDR3 region has 14 residues. The V gene's germline CDR1 is SNHLY and CDR2 FYNNEI.

V usage is TRBV11-2 and J usage is TRBJ2-5; a weak D match, TRBD1 (6 bases). Germline lookup yields CDR1 SGHAT and CDR2 FQNNGV. CDR3 length equals 13 residues. V was clipped by 6 bases and J by 3 bases, with 11 bases between them. The CDR3 here is CASSHQGKETQYF. As DNA, the CDR3 is TGTGCCAGCAGTCATCAGGGGAAAGAGACCCAGTACTTC. Full variable domain (remainder filled in from reference TRBV11-2 and TRBJ2-5): EAGVAQSPRYKIIEKRQSVAFWCNPISGHATLYWYQQILGQGPKLLIQFQNNGVVDDSQLPKDRFSAERLKGVDSTLKIQPAKLEDSAVYLCASSHQGKETQYFGPGTRLLVL.

This chain connects TRBV6-1 to TRBJ1-2; unclear D gene. The CDR3 runs to 14 residues. Germline CDR1 and CDR2: MNHNS and SASEGT. The ends were cut back, 0 bases at V and 4 bases at J, with 9 bases in the middle. The CDR3 DNA reads TGTGCCAGCAGTGAAGCAGGGAGAGGCTATGGCTACACCTTC. This translates into CASSEAGRGYGYTF.

The chain has TRBV14 and TRBJ2-7; a weak D match, TRBD1 (6 bases). The length of the CDR3 is 15 residues. V lost 0 bases to trimming and J lost 2 bases, with 11 bases between them. From germline, CDR1 is SGHDN and CDR2 FVKESK. CDR3 amino acids: CASSQDLGQPYEQYF. In DNA, the CDR3 is TGTGCCAGCAGCCAAGATTTGGGACAACCCTACGAGCAGTACTTC.